This entry lists 24 T cell receptor beta chains sequenced from one sample in a study of T cells in Graves' hyperthyroidism and ophthalmopathy. The CDR3 regions of TCR beta were amplified from RNA transcripts. First-round RT-PCR of the TCR CDR3 relied on the HTBI primer set. Using its own MiXCR run on the multiplex PCR reads, TCRdb lists one record per CDR3 protein. The repertoire holds hundreds of thousands of distinct CDR3 sequences, with roughly 15% as singletons. Sequencing used blood. The receptor set was obtained from a man aged 18 to 30 with Graves' ophthalmopathy.

Concerning this clonotype: One base away lies a much larger clone, so this may be a sequencing read error. The chain carries TRBV6-1 and TRBJ2-7; TRBD1 is a possible D gene (6 bases). Trimming shortened V by 5 bases and J by 3 bases, and 14 bases separated the two germline ends. The CDR3 has 14 amino acids. Germline V gene lookup returns CDR1 MNHNS and CDR2 SASEGT. The CDR3 region is CASSPSGTCYEQYF. The CDR3 bases are TGTGCCAGCAGTCCCTCCGGGACATGCTACGAGCAGTACTTC.

This clonotype occurred a few times. J is TRBJ2-7 and V is TRBV27; D is unclear. In germline, CDR1 is MNHEY, CDR2 SMNVEV (reference sequence). V dropped 5 bases and J dropped 5 bases, with 19 bases sitting between them. This CDR3 region has 15 residues. This CDR3 reads CASSPSRPIPHEQYF. The DNA of the CDR3 is TGTGCCAGCAGTCCATCCCGGCCCATACCCCACGAGCAGTACTTC.

This clonotype turned up a few times. The chain has TRBV5-8 and TRBJ2-4; TRBD1 is a possible D gene (6 bases). Trimming took off 0 bases at V and 0 bases at J, with 16 bases between the two ends. Germline CDR1 and CDR2: SGHTS and YDEGEE. This CDR3 is built from 18 residues. CDR3 amino acids: CASSLEAGAGRAKNIQYF. The CDR3 bases are TGTGCCAGCAGCTTGGAGGCAGGGGCAGGACGAGCCAAAAACATTCAGTACTTC.

This clonotype was counted ten times or more. CDR3: CASSLAPALGQFF. The CDR3 bases are TGTGCCAGCAGCTTAGCGCCGGCCTTGGGGCAGTTCTTC. This chain joins TRBV7-9 and TRBJ2-1, with unresolved D. This CDR3 has 13 amino acids. Between the trimmed V and J ends, which lost 0 bases and 12 bases, there was a span of 12 bases. Looked up from germline, CDR1 is SEHNR and CDR2 is FQNEAQ (reference sequence). Full variable domain (rest looked up from reference TRBV7-9 and TRBJ2-1): DTGVSQNPRHKITKRGQNVTFRCDPISEHNRLYWYRQTLGQGPEFLTYFQNEAQLEKSRLLSDRFSAERPKGSFSTLEIQRTEQGDSAMYLCASSLAPALGQFFGPGTRLTVL.

This clonotype was detected only a few times. V and J are TRBV24-1 and TRBJ2-2, with 7 positions matching TRBD2. From germline, CDR1 is KGHDR and CDR2 SFDVKD. The CDR3 has 16 amino acids. Losses at the gene ends were 7 bases for V and 3 bases for J; bases not matched to a gene: 10. The CDR3 DNA follows: TGTGCCACCAGGGCCTCGCGGGGGAAGGACACCGGGGAGCTGTTTTTT. Encoded protein: CATRASRGKDTGELFF.

As regards this clonotype: A much larger clone sits a single nucleotide away, making a read error possible. The CDR3 protein is CVSSEFENFDQPQHF. CDR3 nucleotides: TGCGTCAGCAGTGAGTTCGAGAATTTCGATCAGCCCCAGCATTTT. This chain joins TRBV10-2 and TRBJ1-5, with D unresolved. This CDR3 has 15 residues. CDR1 and CDR2 from the germline V gene are WSHSY and SAAADI.

This clonotype was recorded many times. This rearrangement joins TRBV9 to TRBJ2-3; no firm D call. The CDR3 contains 14 residues. With 0 bases removed from V and 2 bases from J, the gap between germline ends came to 7 bases. Germline-derived CDR1 and CDR2 are SGDLS and YYNGEE. This CDR3 reads CASSVELLTDTQYF. CDR3 sequence (DNA): TGTGCCAGCAGCGTAGAACTACTCACAGATACGCAGTATTTT.

This clonotype was recorded many times. The CDR3 here is CAIGLSYEQYF. The CDR3 nucleotides are TGTGCCATCGGGCTCTCCTACGAGCAGTACTTC. The chain is built from TRBV10-3 and TRBJ2-7; D ambiguous. Germline-derived CDR1 and CDR2 are ENHRY and SYGVKD. Trimming pared 8 bases from V and 0 bases from J, leaving 5 bases between. This CDR3 has 11 residues.

At least ten counts were recorded for this clonotype. This rearrangement joins TRBV29-1 to TRBJ2-5, with 9 bases aligning to TRBD2. V was pared by 7 bases and J by 4 bases, with 16 bases of the junction left unmatched. CDR1 is SQVTM, CDR2 ANQGSEA, per germline. The CDR3 consists of 16 residues. CDR3: CSAQRGGLAVRETQYF. The CDR3 DNA reads as TGCAGCGCCCAAAGGGGGGGACTAGCAGTCCGAGAGACCCAGTACTTC.

This clonotype was recorded at least ten times. The rearrangement links TRBV6-6 to TRBJ1-1; the D gene is possibly TRBD1 (6 bases). The V gene's germline CDR1 is MNHNY and CDR2 SVGAGI (reference sequence). The CDR3 sequence is 17 residues long. V was clipped by 0 bases and J by 6 bases, with 20 bases between them. The CDR3 reads CASSYSYGTSTRAEAFF. The CDR3 bases are TGTGCCAGCAGTTACTCGTACGGGACATCAACCAGGGCTGAAGCTTTCTTT.

This clonotype was counted at least ten times. The chain couples TRBV6-2 or TRBV6-3 to TRBJ2-5; D gene unclear. The CDR3 loop spans 12 amino acids. V gave up 4 bases and J gave up 5 bases, with 8 bases separating them. CDR1 is MNHEY and CDR2 is SVGEGT in the germline V gene. The CDR3 reads CASSSLRETQYF. The CDR3 DNA follows: TGTGCCAGCAGTTCCCTACGGGAGACCCAGTACTTC.

This clonotype was observed many times. This sequence joins TRBV15 and TRBJ2-5, with D unclear. V shed 2 bases and J shed 1 base, with 8 bases lying between them. Germline CDR1 reads LNHNV; CDR2 reads YYDKDF (reference sequence). This CDR3 is 14 amino acids long. The CDR3 protein is CATSRLGFQETQYF. The DNA of the CDR3 is TGTGCCACCAGCAGACTGGGTTTCCAAGAGACCCAGTACTTC.

This clonotype was seen a handful of times. The V gene is TRBV4-1, the J gene TRBJ2-5, with 9 bases matching TRBD2. The CDR3 extends over 16 amino acids. V trimming: 1 base; J trimming: 4 bases; junction bases outside the gene matches: 7. The germline V gene has CDR1 MGHRA and CDR2 YSYEKL. Here the CDR3 reads CASSQAGGGAGETQYF. CDR3 coding DNA: TGCGCCAGCAGCCAAGCGGGCGGGGGGGCCGGAGAGACCCAGTACTTC.

This clonotype occurred many times. The rearrangement uses TRBV7-2 and TRBJ2-7, with D unclear. CDR3 size: 12 residues. V gave up 3 bases and J gave up 2 bases, with 5 bases separating them. The germline gives CDR1 SGHTA, CDR2 FQGNSA. The CDR3 here is CASSFGTYEQYF. CDR3 nucleotide sequence: TGTGCCAGCAGCTTTGGGACCTACGAGCAGTACTTC.

This clonotype was picked up many times. The chain joins TRBV10-3 to TRBJ2-7; TRBD1 agrees at 9 bases. J lost 4 bases, V lost 4 bases, and 8 bases had no gene match. In germline, CDR1 is ENHRY, CDR2 SYGVKD. The CDR3 runs 15 residues. As DNA, the CDR3 is TGTGCCATCAGTGCCCAGGGACAGGGAAAGTACGAGCAGTACTTC. Amino acids: CAISAQGQGKYEQYF.

At least ten counts were recorded for this clonotype. This rearrangement joins TRBV7-2 to TRBJ2-1; TRBD2 aligns across 8 bases. The CDR3 covers 15 residues. Germline V gene sequence: CDR1 SGHTA, CDR2 FQGNSA. The V and J ends lost 3 bases and 4 bases, in that order; junction bases with no gene match: 5. The CDR3 region is CASSFELAEYNEQFF. The DNA for the CDR3 is TGTGCCAGCAGCTTTGAACTAGCGGAGTACAATGAGCAGTTCTTC.

The sample holds a few counts of this clonotype. V usage is TRBV3-1 and J usage is TRBJ1-4, with no clear D. This CDR3 has 18 residues. The germline gives CDR1 LGHDT, CDR2 YNNKEL (reference sequence). V lost 1 base, J lost 0 bases, and 15 bases lay in between. The CDR3 here is CASSQVSGTGSTNEKLFF. CDR3 DNA sequence: TGTGCCAGCAGCCAAGTCTCGGGTACGGGATCAACTAATGAAAAACTGTTTTTT.

This clonotype was counted many times. J is TRBJ2-1 and V is TRBV6-1; 10 bases are shared with TRBD1. Germline loops: CDR1 MNHNS, CDR2 SASEGT. This CDR3 is 16 amino acids long. The trim removed 3 bases at V and 2 bases at J, leaving 4 bases unmatched. CDR3 sequence (DNA): TGTGCCAGCAGTGACCTAGGACAGGGGGCCTACAATGAGCAGTTCTTC. It translates to CASSDLGQGAYNEQFF.

CDR3 amino acids: CATSGRGPVQFF. The CDR3 nucleotides are TGTGCCACCAGTGGCAGGGGGCCGGTGCAGTTCTTC. The chain is built from TRBV24-1 and TRBJ2-1; TRBD1 matches 8 bases. The CDR3 totals 12 residues. Trimming at V came to 5 bases and at J to 12 bases, leaving 5 bases not matched to a gene. The V gene's germline CDR1 is KGHDR and CDR2 SFDVKD.

In its sample, this clonotype was seen a few times. The rearrangement links TRBV19 to TRBJ2-7; a possible D gene is TRBD1 (5 bases). Germline V gene data show CDR1 as LNHDA and CDR2 as SQIVND (reference sequence). There are 14 residues in the CDR3. V was cut by 5 bases and J by 2 bases, with 13 bases left in between. CDR3 sequence reads: CASSYTGYTYEQYF. CDR3 DNA sequence: TGTGCCAGTAGTTACACAGGATATACCTACGAGCAGTACTTC.

Ten or more counts support this clonotype. V gene TRBV3-1 combines with J gene TRBJ1-2; no reliable D call. Deletions cut 0 bases from V and 4 bases from J, with 6 bases between. Germline V lookup: CDR1 LGHDT, CDR2 YNNKEL (reference sequence). There are 13 residues in the CDR3. The CDR3 reads CASSQDPFYGYTF. The CDR3 region has the DNA TGTGCCAGCAGCCAAGATCCTTTCTATGGCTACACCTTC.

This clonotype showed up many times. The chain is built from TRBV10-3 and TRBJ2-5; 11 nucleotides line up with TRBD1. The CDR3 runs 17 residues. J lost 4 bases, V lost 2 bases, and 9 bases had no gene match. Germline V CDR1 and CDR2: ENHRY, SYGVKD. The CDR3 loop reads CAISEKRTGGAVETQYF. For the CDR3, the DNA is TGTGCCATCAGTGAGAAGAGGACAGGGGGCGCGGTAGAGACCCAGTACTTC.

In its sample, this clonotype was seen a few times. The chain recombines TRBV27 with TRBJ2-7; 7 positions agree with TRBD2. Germline CDR1 reads MNHEY; CDR2 reads SMNVEV (reference sequence). CDR3 size: 14 residues. V lost 6 bases to trimming and J lost 4 bases; unmatched junction nucleotides: 9. The CDR3 loop reads CASRTLGGSYEQYF. The CDR3 DNA is TGTGCCAGCAGAACTCTCGGGGGGTCATACGAGCAGTACTTC.

This clonotype showed up many times. This chain links TRBV6-1 with TRBJ2-2, with 11 bases that match TRBD2. The CDR3 loop spans 16 amino acids. The V and J ends lost 6 bases and 5 bases, in that order; junction bases with no gene match: 8. Germline CDR1 and CDR2: MNHNS and SASEGT. CDR3 region: CASRDLAGGTTGELFF. CDR3 DNA: TGTGCCAGCAGGGACTTAGCGGGGGGGACGACCGGGGAGCTGTTTTTT.